A single sample is the source of the 22 T cell receptor beta chains below, sequenced in a study of blood T cell repertoires in COVID-19. TCRdb's table, derived via immunoSEQ multiplex PCR, lists solely in-frame clones and lacks some. Of 250,000 to 300,000 clones listed, 89% were seen once; the top ten hold less than 1%. Sequencing was done on a sample of peripheral blood. All receptors derive from a woman aged 40 to 49 who had recovered from COVID-19.

The chain joins TRBV7-9 to TRBJ1-4; D gene uncertain. V shed 1 base and J shed 8 bases, with 14 bases lying between them. Germline loops: CDR1 SEHNR, CDR2 FQNEAQ (reference sequence). The CDR3 contains 15 residues. CDR3 sequence: CASSLERGSGEKLFF. Here the CDR3 DNA reads TGTGCCAGCAGCTTAGAGCGGGGATCGGGGGAAAAACTGTTTTTT.

The V call is TRBV5-5, the J call TRBJ2-7; D perhaps matches TRBD1 (5 bases). The germline V gene encodes CDR1 SGHKS and CDR2 YYEKEE (reference sequence). The CDR3 is made up of 17 amino acids. V gave up 8 bases and J gave up 0 bases, with 24 bases separating them. Here the CDR3 reads CASFVKETPTVSYEQYF. Written as DNA, the CDR3 is TGTGCCAGTTTCGTAAAGGAAACCCCGACAGTCTCCTACGAGCAGTACTTC.

The V call is TRBV29-1, the J call TRBJ2-3; a weak D match, TRBD1 (6 bases). V dropped 3 bases and J dropped 0 bases, with 13 bases sitting between them. Per the germline V gene, CDR1 is SQVTM and CDR2 is ANQGSEA. The CDR3 totals 15 residues. The CDR3 sequence is CSVERTDSSTDTQYF. The CDR3, as DNA: TGCAGCGTTGAGAGGACAGACTCTAGCACAGATACGCAGTATTTT.

This clone showed up just once. This chain connects TRBV7-3 to TRBJ2-3; D might be TRBD2 (6 bases). Germline assignment: CDR1 SGHTA and CDR2 FQGTGA. This CDR3 contains 11 residues. Trimming took off 11 bases at V and 5 bases at J, with 11 bases between the two ends. The CDR3 reads CAPEGRDTQYF. In nucleotides, the CDR3 is TGTGCCCCGGAGGGAAGAGATACGCAGTATTTT.

The J gene is TRBJ2-7, the V gene TRBV5-4, with 7 nucleotides matching TRBD2. Germline V gives CDR1 SGHNT, CDR2 YYREEE (reference sequence). The J segment lost 6 bases and the V segment lost 0 bases, leaving 12 bases of the junction unmatched. This CDR3 comprises 16 residues. CDR3 in amino acids: CASSLAGTIGGGEQYF. For the CDR3, the DNA is TGTGCCAGCAGCTTGGCTGGGACTATCGGAGGTGGCGAGCAGTACTTC. Complete variable domain (other parts from reference TRBV5-4 and TRBJ2-7): ETGVTQSPTHLIKTRGQQVTLRCSSQSGHNTVSWYQQALGQGPQFIFQYYREEENGRGNFPPRFSGLQFPNYSSELNVNALELDDSALYLCASSLAGTIGGGEQYFGPGTRLTVT.

This clone has just a few counts. This sequence joins TRBV7-2 and TRBJ1-2, with D perhaps matching TRBD1 (5 bases). This CDR3 region has 13 residues. V was cut by 5 bases and J by 8 bases, with 15 bases left in between. The V gene's germline CDR1 is SGHTA and CDR2 FQGNSA. The CDR3 nucleotides read TGTGCCAGCAGCCCACAGGATTCTATAGGCTACACCTTC. Translation gives CASSPQDSIGYTF.

The chain has TRBV6-5 and TRBJ2-7; TRBD1 might be the D (6 bases). V lost 6 bases and J 6 bases, leaving 9 bases between the germline ends. Germline CDR1 MNHEY, CDR2 SVGAGI. This CDR3 contains 11 residues. CDR3 in DNA: TGTGCCAGCAGGGCCAGGGGCGAGCAGTACTTC. It translates to CASRARGEQYF.

This clone was seen a few times. The same CDR3 arises from other DNA sequences in this sample as well. The J gene is TRBJ1-3, the V gene TRBV25-1; 7 positions agree with TRBD1. CDR1 MGHDK and CDR2 SYGVNS come from the germline V gene. This CDR3 contains 13 residues. V shed 6 bases, J shed 3 bases, and the junction held 2 bases outside the gene matches. The CDR3 DNA follows: TGTGCCAGCAGCACAGGGGTTGGAAACACCATATATTTT. Translation: CASSTGVGNTIYF.

The genes are TRBV6-1 and TRBJ1-1; possible D gene TRBD1, 5 bases. Germline V lookup: CDR1 MNHNS, CDR2 SASEGT. Trimming cost V 3 bases and J 6 bases, with 11 bases left between them. The CDR3 runs 13 residues. The CDR3 loop reads CASSEGQGPEAFF. The CDR3 coding sequence is TGTGCCAGCAGTGAGGGGCAGGGCCCTGAAGCTTTCTTT.

This clone has only one observation. The gene calls are TRBV29-1 and TRBJ2-3, with D possibly TRBD2 on 5 matching bases. V was clipped by 5 bases and J by 3 bases, with 12 bases between them. This CDR3 spans 13 amino acids. Looked up from germline, CDR1 is SQVTM and CDR2 is ANQGSEA. The CDR3: CSVYYQRTDTQYF. CDR3 nucleotide sequence: TGCAGCGTTTATTATCAGCGGACAGATACGCAGTATTTT.

The chain uses TRBV13 and TRBJ2-3; 8 nucleotides agree with TRBD1. Germline-derived CDR1 and CDR2 are PRHDT and FYEKMQ (reference sequence). Germline trimming cut 5 bases from V and 6 bases from J; bases unmatched to any gene: 4. The CDR3 spans 13 residues. The CDR3 DNA follows: TGTGCCAGCAGCCCCAGGGGGCCTGATACGCAGTATTTT. Protein product: CASSPRGPDTQYF.

This rearrangement joins TRBV6-5 to TRBJ1-4, with 9 bases identical to TRBD1. V dropped 6 bases and J dropped 5; count of bases not matched to a gene: 7. CDR1 and CDR2 from the germline V gene are MNHEY and SVGAGI. This CDR3 comprises 15 residues. The CDR3 loop reads CASSKAGTGNEKLFF. The CDR3 nucleotides read TGTGCCAGCAGCAAAGCCGGGACAGGGAATGAAAAACTGTTTTTT.

V gene TRBV4-1 combines with J gene TRBJ1-6; maybe TRBD1 (6 bases). With 0 bases removed from V and 10 bases from J, the gap between germline ends came to 13 bases. Per germline, CDR1 MGHRA and CDR2 YSYEKL. CDR3 length equals 15 residues. The CDR3 is CASSQEGGGRSPLHF. The CDR3 DNA follows: TGCGCCAGCAGCCAAGAGGGCGGGGGCCGATCACCCCTCCACTTT.

This sequence joins TRBV14 and TRBJ2-1, with 8 bases lining up with TRBD2. The CDR3 sequence is 16 residues long. The junction had 7 bases not matched to a gene; V was cut back by 4 bases and J by 2 bases. Germline V gene sequence: CDR1 SGHDN, CDR2 FVKESK. CDR3 sequence: CASSLSSGYTYNEQFF. The CDR3 bases are TGTGCCAGCAGCCTCTCTAGCGGGTACACCTACAATGAGCAGTTCTTC.

This clone was counted once. V gene TRBV7-8 combines with J gene TRBJ2-1; possible D gene TRBD2, 6 bases. V lost 5 bases, J lost 2 bases, and 13 bases lay in between. This CDR3 has 15 residues. Germline-derived CDR1 and CDR2 are SGHVS and FQNEAQ. Here the CDR3 DNA reads TGTGCCAGCAGCCCCACATGGAGGGCCTACAATGAGCAGTTCTTC. Protein: CASSPTWRAYNEQFF.

V is TRBV6-5 and J is TRBJ2-3, with D possibly being TRBD2 (5 bases). Germline CDR1 MNHEY, CDR2 SVGAGI. The CDR3 consists of 15 residues. V was trimmed by 0 bases and J by 0 bases, leaving 7 bases between them. Here the CDR3 reads CASSYSSASTDTQYF. The CDR3 DNA reads TGTGCCAGCAGTTACTCTAGCGCTAGCACAGATACGCAGTATTTT.

The chain links TRBV5-1 to TRBJ2-2; TRBD2 agrees at 14 bases. The CDR3 is 22 amino acids. With 5 bases clipped from V and 6 bases from J, the junction kept 24 bases outside the gene matches. The germline CDR1 and CDR2 sequences are SGHRS and YFSETQ. CDR3 coding DNA: TGCGCCAGCAGGTCAACACAGGGGCCTCAAAACGGGACTAGCGGGAGACCCGGGGAGCTGTTTTTT. This sequence encodes CASRSTQGPQNGTSGRPGELFF. Drawing the rest from reference TRBV5-1 and TRBJ2-2, the complete variable domain is KAGVTQTPRYLIKTRGQQVTLSCSPISGHRSVSWYQQTPGQGLQFLFEYFSETQRNKGNFPGRFSGRQFSNSRSEMNVSTLELGDSALYLCASRSTQGPQNGTSGRPGELFFGEGSRLTVL.

This sequence joins TRBV5-1 and TRBJ2-1, with TRBD2 matching over 12 bases. The V and J ends lost 4 bases and 6 bases, in that order; junction bases with no gene match: 5. In germline, CDR1 is SGHRS, CDR2 YFSETQ. There are 15 residues in the CDR3. The CDR3 DNA reads as TGCGCCAGCAGCAGCCCTAGCGGGAGGGGCAATGAGCAGTTCTTC. This codes for CASSSPSGRGNEQFF.

The rearrangement uses TRBV30 and TRBJ2-2, with 9 positions matching TRBD1. J was trimmed by 4 bases and V by 8 bases; bases with no gene match: 8. The CDR3 is 14 amino acids. Germline V gene lookup returns CDR1 GTSNPN and CDR2 SVGIG (reference sequence). The CDR3: CARNRGPRTGELFF. Here the CDR3 DNA reads TGTGCCCGTAACAGGGGGCCGCGCACCGGGGAGCTGTTTTTT.

This clone was counted only a few times. This chain uses TRBV15 with TRBJ1-2; 7 nucleotides align to TRBD1. The V and J ends lost 3 bases and 8 bases, in that order; junction bases with no gene match: 6. CDR3 size: 13 residues. The germline V gene has CDR1 LNHNV and CDR2 YYDKDF (reference sequence). The CDR3, as DNA: TGTGCCACCAGCAGGGAGACAGGGCAAGGCTACACCTTC. It is translated as CATSRETGQGYTF.

The chain combines TRBV13 with TRBJ1-2, with unresolved D. The CDR3 spans 13 residues. Trimming stripped 0 bases from V and 3 bases from J, with 5 bases between. Per germline, CDR1 PRHDT and CDR2 FYEKMQ (reference sequence). The CDR3 bases are TGTGCCAGCAGCTTAGGCCGGGACTATGGCTACACCTTC. Translated: CASSLGRDYGYTF. Looking up the rest from reference TRBV13 and TRBJ1-2 gives the full variable domain: AAGVIQSPRHLIKEKRETATLKCYPIPRHDTVYWYQQGPGQDPQFLISFYEKMQSDKGSIPDRFSAQQFSDYHSELNMSSLELGDSALYFCASSLGRDYGYTFGSGTRLTVV.

The rearrangement links TRBV5-6 to TRBJ2-2; unclear D gene. The CDR3 is 14 residues long. The germline V and J ends were trimmed by 2 bases and 0 bases, with 5 bases remaining between them. Germline CDR1 is SGHDT and CDR2 is YYEEEE. The CDR3 DNA sequence: TGTGCCAGCAGCTTAATCACGAACACCGGGGAGCTGTTTTTT. Amino acid sequence: CASSLITNTGELFF.